This TCR beta chain was captured by sequencing in a study of PD-1 blockade in mismatch repair-deficient tumors. Study-wide results and limits: Tumor-resident clones, often absent from pretreatment blood, expanded after pembrolizumab and then contracted.

A few pembrolizumab responders had their TCRs sequenced. Trimming removed 3 bases at V and 1 base at J, with 11 bases between. The CDR3 is 15 residues long. Germline assignment: CDR1 SNHLY and CDR2 FYNNEI. Turning to this clone: Its antigen is still unknown.

Profiling relied on immunoSEQ multiplex PCR, and the TCRdb table lists in-frame clones only, not all of them. The repertoire holds about 100,000 clones, with under 90% as singletons. The chain couples TRBV2 to TRBJ2-3; TRBD2 might be the D (5 bases). The material was peripheral blood, obtained approximately 35 weeks after starting pembrolizumab. This sequence originates from an adult with mismatch repair-deficient cancer. The CDR3 DNA sequence: TGTGCCAGCAGTGAGACTACCCTCGGCACAGATACGCAGTATTTT. This encodes CASSETTLGTDTQYF.